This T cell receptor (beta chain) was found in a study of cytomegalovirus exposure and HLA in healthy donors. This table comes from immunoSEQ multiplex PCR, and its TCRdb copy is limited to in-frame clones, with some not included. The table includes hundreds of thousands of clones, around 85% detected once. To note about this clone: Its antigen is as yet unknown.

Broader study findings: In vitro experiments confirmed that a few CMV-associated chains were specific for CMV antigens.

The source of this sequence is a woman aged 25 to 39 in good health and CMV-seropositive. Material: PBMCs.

The CDR3 is CASSRGPGEETQYF. The DNA of the CDR3 is TGTGCCAGCAGTCGAGGACCAGGGGAAGAGACCCAGTACTTC. The gene calls are TRBV27 and TRBJ2-5, with D possibly matching TRBD1 (6 bases). Germline lookup yields CDR1 MNHEY and CDR2 SMNVEV (reference sequence). The length of the CDR3 is 14 residues. Trimming left V 5 bases short and J 3 bases short, with 13 bases between.